This TCR beta chain was found in a study of cytomegalovirus exposure and HLA in healthy donors. Per germline, CDR1 MNHNS and CDR2 SASEGT. The CDR3 is 13 residues long. Trimming shortened V by 2 bases and J by 7 bases, and 11 bases separated the two germline ends. Findings and limits, study-wide: Among immune exposure information, only CMV serostatus was available.

PCR employed 60 Vbeta and 13 Jbeta primers. The method was immunoSEQ multiplex PCR; TCRdb's version includes in-frame clones alone and lacks a portion of them. The sample consists of 100,000 to 150,000 clones, roughly a tenth of them appearing once. This clone was observed a handful of times. Its antigen is currently unknown. This TCR came from a young woman in good health and CMV-seropositive. The sequencing sample was made of PBMCs. The chain employs TRBV6-1 and TRBJ1-1; unclear D gene. The CDR3 loop reads CASSELGAGEAFF. CDR3 sequence (DNA): TGTGCCAGCAGTGAATTGGGAGCGGGTGAAGCTTTCTTT.